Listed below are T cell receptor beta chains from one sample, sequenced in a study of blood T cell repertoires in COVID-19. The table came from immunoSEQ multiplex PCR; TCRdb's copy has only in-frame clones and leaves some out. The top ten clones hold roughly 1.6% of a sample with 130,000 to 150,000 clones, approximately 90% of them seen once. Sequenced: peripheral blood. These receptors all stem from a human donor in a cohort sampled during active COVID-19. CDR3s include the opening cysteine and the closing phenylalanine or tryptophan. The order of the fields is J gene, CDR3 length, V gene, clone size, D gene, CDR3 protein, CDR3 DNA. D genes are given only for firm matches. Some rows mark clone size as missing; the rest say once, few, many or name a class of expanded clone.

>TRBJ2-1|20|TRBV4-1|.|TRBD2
CASSPWGASGGPSFYNEQFF
TGCGCCAGCAGCCCCTGGGGGGCTAGCGGGGGGCCGAGCTTCTACAATGAGCAGTTCTTC
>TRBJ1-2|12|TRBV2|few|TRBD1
CASLQGGYGYTF
TGTGCCAGCTTACAGGGGGGCTATGGCTACACCTTC
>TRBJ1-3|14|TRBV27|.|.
CASRRTASGNTIYF
TGTGCCAGCAGGAGGACAGCCTCTGGAAACACCATATATTTT
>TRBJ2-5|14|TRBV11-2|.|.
CASSSTDLQETQYF
TGTGCCAGCAGCTCCACGGACTTACAAGAGACCCAGTACTTC
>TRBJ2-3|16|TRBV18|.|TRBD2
CASSPRLAGVADTQYF
TGTGCCAGCTCACCCCGGTTAGCGGGGGTCGCAGATACGCAGTATTTT
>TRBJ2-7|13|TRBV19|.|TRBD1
CASSIDPGQRRYF
TGTGCCAGTAGTATAGATCCGGGACAGAGACGGTACTTC
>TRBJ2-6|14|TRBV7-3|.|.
CASSLRGGANVLTF
TGTGCCAGCAGCTTGAGAGGAGGGGCCAACGTCCTGACTTTC
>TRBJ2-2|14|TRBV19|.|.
CASSIDRDTGELFF
TGTGCCAGTAGTATAGATCGGGACACCGGGGAGCTGTTTTTT
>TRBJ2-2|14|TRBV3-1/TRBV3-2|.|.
CASSQAPGTGELFF
TGTGCCAGCAGCCAAGCCCCGGGAACCGGGGAGCTGTTTTTT
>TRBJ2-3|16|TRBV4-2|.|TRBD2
CASSQVASGVTDTQYF
TGTGCCAGCAGCCAAGTTGCTAGCGGGGTCACAGATACGCAGTATTTT
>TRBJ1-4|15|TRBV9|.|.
CASSVGERSNEKLFF
TGTGCCAGCAGCGTAGGAGAGCGCTCTAATGAAAAACTGTTTTTT
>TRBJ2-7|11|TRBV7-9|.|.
CASSVDIEQYF
TGTGCCAGCAGCGTTGACATCGAGCAGTACTTC
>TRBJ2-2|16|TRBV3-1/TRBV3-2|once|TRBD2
CASSQGPGGPFGELFF
TGTGCCAGCAGCCAAGGACCGGGAGGCCCCTTTGGGGAGCTGTTTTTT
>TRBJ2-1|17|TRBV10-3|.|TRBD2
CAISESRASGDNNEQFF
TGTGCCATCAGTGAGTCTAGGGCTAGCGGGGACAACAATGAGCAGTTCTTC
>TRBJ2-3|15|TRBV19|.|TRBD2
CASSLLAGEWDTQYF
TGTGCCAGTAGTCTACTAGCGGGGGAGTGGGATACGCAGTATTTT
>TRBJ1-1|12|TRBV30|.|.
CAWRGARRGAFF
TGTGCCTGGAGGGGGGCCCGAAGGGGGGCTTTCTTT
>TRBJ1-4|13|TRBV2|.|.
CASSTGPNKKLFF
TGTGCCAGCAGTACCGGTCCCAATAAAAAACTGTTTTTT
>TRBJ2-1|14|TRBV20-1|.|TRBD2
CSASWRGAYNEQFF
TGCAGTGCTAGTTGGCGGGGGGCCTACAATGAGCAGTTCTTC
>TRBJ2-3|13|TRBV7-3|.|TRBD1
CASRGQAQITQYF
TGTGCCAGCAGGGGACAGGCACAGATTACGCAGTATTTT
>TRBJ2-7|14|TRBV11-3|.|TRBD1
CASSTRQGSYEQYF
TGTGCCAGCAGCACCCGACAGGGTTCCTACGAGCAGTACTTC
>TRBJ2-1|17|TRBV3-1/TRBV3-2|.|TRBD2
CASSFRLAGGSSNEQFF
TGTGCCAGCAGCTTTAGACTAGCGGGGGGGAGCAGCAATGAGCAGTTCTTC
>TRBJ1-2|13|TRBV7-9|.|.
CASSLAAGNGYTF
TGTGCCAGCAGCTTAGCGGCCGGGAATGGCTACACCTTC
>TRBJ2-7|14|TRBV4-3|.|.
CASSQDWGAYEQYF
TGCGCCAGCAGCCAAGATTGGGGGGCCTACGAGCAGTACTTC
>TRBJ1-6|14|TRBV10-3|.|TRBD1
CAISRTGLNSPLHF
TGTGCCATCAGTAGGACAGGGCTCAATTCACCCCTCCACTTT
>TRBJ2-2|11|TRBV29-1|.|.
CSAEGSGELFF
TGCAGCGCCGAGGGTTCCGGGGAGCTGTTTTTT
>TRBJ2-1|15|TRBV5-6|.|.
CASSTGGRAYNEQFF
TGTGCCAGCAGCACGGGGGGCCGTGCCTACAATGAGCAGTTCTTC
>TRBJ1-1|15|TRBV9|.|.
CASSAGGLMNTEAFF
TGTGCCAGCAGCGCCGGGGGGCTCATGAACACTGAAGCTTTCTTT
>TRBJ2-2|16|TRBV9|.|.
CASSVESRANTGELFF
TGTGCCAGCAGCGTAGAAAGCAGGGCGAACACCGGGGAGCTGTTTTTT
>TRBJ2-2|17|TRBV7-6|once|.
CASSPPRWGGNTGELFF
TGTGCCAGCAGCCCCCCCAGATGGGGGGGCAACACCGGGGAGCTGTTTTTT
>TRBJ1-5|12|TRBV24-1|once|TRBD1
CAIGTADQPQHF
TGTGCCATCGGGACAGCTGATCAGCCCCAGCATTTT
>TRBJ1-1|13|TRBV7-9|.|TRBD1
CASSRTGYTEAFF
TGTGCCAGCAGCCGGACAGGGTACACTGAAGCTTTCTTT